Sequencing of this TCR beta chain was carried out in a study of cytomegalovirus exposure and HLA in healthy donors. Overall study results and limits: Three CMV-associated chains proved CMV antigen-specific in vitro. Some TCR beta chains (around 160 of them) were listed as cytomegalovirus-associated. Reports credit the classifier with highly specific, highly sensitive diagnosis of cytomegalovirus status.

Method: immunoSEQ multiplex PCR; TCRdb's copy keeps in-frame clones and lacks some. The table shows some 150,000 clones, with around 87% occurring only once. In the case of this clone: Its specificity is not known.

J was trimmed by 9 bases and V by 11 bases; bases with no gene match: 9. Germline V lookup: CDR1 MNHEY, CDR2 SVGAGI. The CDR3 covers 12 residues. Donors were drawn from the approximately 110-subject validation cohort, separate from the approximately 640-subject first cohort. This receptor was identified in a woman aged 25 to 39 in good health and CMV-seronegative. Specimen: PBMCs. This sequence joins TRBV6-5 and TRBJ2-1; TRBD1 matches at 8 bases. In nucleotides, the CDR3 is TGTGCCGTCGGGACAGGAGGGAGTGAGCAGTTCTTC. Its translation is CAVGTGGSEQFF.